These 21 T cell receptor beta chains share one sample of origin, sequenced in a study of regulatory T cells in long-lasting Graves disease. Arm-PCR with iRepertoire HTBI primers amplified the CDR3 regions for these TCR beta libraries. TCRdb used MiXCR to reprocess the multiplex PCR reads, holding one entry per CDR3 protein. Of 520,000 or so distinct CDR3 sequences in the sample, around 12% were seen once. Time point reported: newly diagnosed GD, antithyroid drugs for less than 3 months. After RNA was extracted from PBMCs, the TCR library was made from it. These records were also assigned to another study, of T cells in Graves' hyperthyroidism and ophthalmopathy.

The sequences come from peripheral blood mononuclear cells (PBMCs), collected at new diagnosis, from a patient treated with antithyroid drugs. All receptors come from a woman in her twenties or thirties with Graves disease.

This clonotype was observed many times. The V gene is TRBV30, the J gene TRBJ1-6; no clear D gene. The V gene's germline CDR1 is GTSNPN and CDR2 SVGIG (reference sequence). This CDR3 contains 18 residues. Trimming shortened V by 4 bases and J by 3 bases, and 22 bases separated the two germline ends. This CDR3 is CAWNHLLFGRIYNSPLHF. The DNA for the CDR3 is TGTGCCTGGAACCATTTGCTGTTTGGGCGGATCTATAATTCACCCCTCCACTTT.

The V call is TRBV10-3, the J call TRBJ2-7, with TRBD1 matching over 11 bases. Germline CDR1 and CDR2: ENHRY and SYGVKD. The junction had 13 bases not matched to a gene; V was cut back by 6 bases and J by 3 bases. This CDR3 region has 17 residues. CDR3 region: CAISEPLGTGGGYEQYF. The CDR3, as DNA: TGTGCCATCAGCGAACCACTCGGGACAGGGGGGGGCTACGAGCAGTACTTC.

In its sample, this clonotype was seen a few times. This rearrangement joins TRBV4-3 to TRBJ2-7; no clear D. The V gene's germline CDR1 is LGHNA and CDR2 YSLEER. Trimming took off 4 bases at V and 2 bases at J, with 15 bases between the two ends. This CDR3 region has 15 residues. This CDR3 reads CASSPGRTTPYEQYF. CDR3 bases: TGCGCCAGCAGCCCGGGTCGAACAACCCCCTACGAGCAGTACTTC.

This clonotype occurred many times. This sequence joins TRBV13 and TRBJ1-3; D is undetermined. Germline CDR1 reads PRHDT; CDR2 reads FYEKMQ (reference sequence). The V gene lost 2 bases and the J gene lost 0 bases, with 8 bases spanning the gap. The CDR3 is 15 residues long. CDR3 sequence reads: CASSLRFRSGNTIYF. The CDR3, as DNA: TGTGCCAGCAGCTTACGCTTCCGCTCTGGAAACACCATATATTTT.

The V call is TRBV2, the J call TRBJ2-5; 10 positions agree with TRBD1. The germline gives CDR1 SNHLY, CDR2 FYNNEI. The CDR3 loop spans 14 amino acids. J was trimmed by 3 bases and V by 7 bases; bases with no gene match: 5. The CDR3 nucleotides read TGTGCCAGCAATCTGGACAGGGGGGAAGAGACCCAGTACTTC. This codes for CASNLDRGEETQYF.

The table lists this clonotype with many counts. The chain joins TRBV4-3 to TRBJ2-3; 8 bases line up with TRBD1. The V segment lost 5 bases and the J segment 4 bases; nucleotides outside the gene matches: 8. The CDR3 is 15 residues long. Per germline, CDR1 LGHNA and CDR2 YSLEER. CDR3 loop: CASSELRQGSDTQYF. CDR3 in DNA: TGCGCCAGCAGCGAATTACGACAGGGGTCAGATACGCAGTATTTT.

This clonotype was recorded many times. The chain links TRBV20-1 to TRBJ1-1, with 7 bases aligning to TRBD1. The CDR3 runs to 13 residues. Germline CDR1 DFQATT, CDR2 SNEGSKA (reference sequence). Here the CDR3 DNA reads TGCAAGGGGGCCCAGGATGAGAACACTGAAGCTTTCTTT. This sequence encodes CKGAQDENTEAFF.

Judged by abundance, this clonotype is medium-sized. This chain links TRBV2 with TRBJ2-7, with TRBD1 as a possible D gene (6 bases). The CDR3 runs to 14 residues. Trimming removed 8 bases at V and 0 bases at J, with 14 bases between. Germline assignment: CDR1 SNHLY and CDR2 FYNNEI. The CDR3 protein is CASGVQGDSYEQYF. CDR3 in DNA: TGTGCCAGCGGTGTACAGGGAGACTCCTACGAGCAGTACTTC.

In its sample, this clonotype was seen many times. The chain recombines TRBV30 with TRBJ2-7, with D possibly matching TRBD2 (6 bases). The germline V gene has CDR1 GTSNPN and CDR2 SVGIG (reference sequence). The CDR3 consists of 16 residues. Deletions cut 0 bases from V and 2 bases from J, with 17 bases between. The CDR3 DNA sequence: TGTGCCTGGAGTGTACTTCGGGGGTTGTCAGCCTACGAGCAGTACTTC. It codes for CAWSVLRGLSAYEQYF.

In its sample, this clonotype was seen many times. The chain employs TRBV6-1 and TRBJ1-2, with a tentative D call TRBD1 (5 bases). Germline V gene data show CDR1 as MNHNS and CDR2 as SASEGT. V was shortened by 6 bases and J by 8 bases, with 13 bases between the two germline ends. The CDR3 contains 12 residues. The CDR3, as DNA: TGTGCCAGCAGCCCCTTAAGGGGAGGCTACACCTTC. Its protein product is CASSPLRGGYTF.

The V gene is TRBV19, the J gene TRBJ1-5; TRBD1 agrees at 7 bases. There are 14 residues in the CDR3. V lost 10 bases to trimming and J lost 0 bases; unmatched junction nucleotides: 6. Per germline, CDR1 LNHDA and CDR2 SQIVND (reference sequence). Written as DNA, the CDR3 is TGTGCCACGCAGGGGGGGAATAGCAATCAGCCCCAGCATTTT. Amino acids: CATQGGNSNQPQHF.

This clonotype was detected ten times or more. The V call is TRBV7-9, the J call TRBJ2-5; D remains unclear. This CDR3 region has 13 residues. CDR1 and CDR2 (germline): SEHNR, FQNEAQ (reference sequence). Trimming left V 2 bases short and J 4 bases short, with 8 bases between. DNA of the CDR3: TGTGCCAGCAGCTTACACAGTAGAGAGACCCAGTACTTC. This encodes CASSLHSRETQYF.

At least ten counts were recorded for this clonotype. The chain couples TRBV7-3 to TRBJ2-1, with 10 nucleotides matching TRBD2. This CDR3 spans 13 amino acids. Germline trimming cut 2 bases from V and 15 bases from J; bases unmatched to any gene: 7. The germline CDR1 and CDR2 sequences are SGHTA and FQGTGA. CDR3 coding DNA: TGTGCCAGCAGCTTAGAACTAGCGGGATTGTTGTTCTTC. This codes for CASSLELAGLLFF.

This clonotype was seen ten or more times. The rearrangement joins TRBV7-2 to TRBJ1-5; 8 positions match TRBD1. CDR3 size: 14 residues. Per germline, CDR1 SGHTA and CDR2 FQGNSA. The junction had 3 bases not matched to a gene; V was cut back by 2 bases and J by 6 bases. The CDR3 sequence: CASSLRQGTQPQHF. CDR3 nucleotide sequence: TGTGCCAGCAGCTTAAGACAGGGGACTCAGCCCCAGCATTTT.

With respect to this clonotype: This may arise from a read error, as a much more abundant clone is one base away. The gene calls are TRBV20-1 and TRBJ1-1, with D maybe TRBD1 (5 bases). CDR3 length: 13 amino acids. Per the germline V gene, CDR1 is DFQATT and CDR2 is SNEGSKA (reference sequence). The CDR3 coding sequence is TGCAGTGCTAGAGATATCCGGGGGACTGAAGCTTGCTTT. The encoded protein is CSARDIRGTEACF.

This clonotype occurred a few times. This chain connects TRBV7-9 to TRBJ2-3; D is perhaps TRBD2 (5 bases). Germline V gene data show CDR1 as SEHNR and CDR2 as FQNEAQ (reference sequence). The CDR3 has 16 amino acids. V dropped 4 bases and J dropped 2 bases, with 16 bases sitting between them. CDR3 nucleotide sequence: TGTGCCAGCAGCTCTGTAGCGAACCAAATCACAGATACGCAGTATTTT. Its translation is CASSSVANQITDTQYF.

A few counts support this clonotype. This sequence joins TRBV12-3 or TRBV12-4 and TRBJ2-5, with D perhaps matching TRBD1 (5 bases). V shed 3 bases and J shed 2 bases, with 13 bases lying between them. The CDR3 is made up of 15 amino acids. The CDR3 loop reads CASSLGQTSQETQYF. CDR3 sequence (DNA): TGTGCCAGCAGTTTGGGGCAGACCTCACAAGAGACCCAGTACTTC.

The table lists this clonotype with many counts. The chain uses TRBV11-3 and TRBJ1-1; D gene uncertain. There are 13 residues in the CDR3. V was clipped by 5 bases and J by 6 bases, with 13 bases between them. Looked up from germline, CDR1 is SGHNT and CDR2 is YENEEA. CDR3 sequence reads: CASSTLVGPEAFF. The CDR3, as DNA: TGTGCCAGCAGCACCCTCGTGGGTCCTGAAGCTTTCTTT. Full variable domain (outside the CDR3, taken from reference TRBV11-3 and TRBJ1-1): EAGVVQSPRYKIIEKKQPVAFWCNPISGHNTLYWYLQNLGQGPELLIRYENEEAVDDSQLPKDRFSAERLKGVDSTLKIQPAELGDSAVYLCASSTLVGPEAFFGQGTRLTVV.

The rearrangement uses TRBV9 and TRBJ2-5, with 7 bases that match TRBD2. After removal of 0 bases from V and 1 base from J, the junction contained 3 bases not matched to a gene. This CDR3 is 15 amino acids long. The germline V gene encodes CDR1 SGDLS and CDR2 YYNGEE. The DNA for the CDR3 is TGTGCCAGCAGCGTAGGAGCGGGACGCCAAGAGACCCAGTACTTC. Translated, it gives CASSVGAGRQETQYF.

This clonotype has ten or more counts. This rearrangement joins TRBV14 to TRBJ2-2; D is possibly TRBD2 (5 bases). The CDR3 is 15 residues long. Germline V gene sequence: CDR1 SGHDN, CDR2 FVKESK. V lost 2 bases, J lost 6 bases, and 13 bases lay in between. CDR3 residues: CASSQLGQRSGELFF. DNA for the CDR3: TGTGCCAGCAGCCAACTCGGGCAGCGGTCCGGGGAGCTGTTTTTT.

V and J are TRBV28 and TRBJ2-4; 14 bases agree with TRBD2. CDR1 MDHEN and CDR2 SYDVKM come from the germline V gene. The ends lost 6 bases at V and 13 bases at J; junction bases unmatched: 23. The CDR3 sequence is 19 residues long. In DNA, the CDR3 is TGTGCCAGCAGGGAGGGGACTAGCGGGAGCCCACTACCCACAGATGCGCAGTACTTC. Translating it yields CASREGTSGSPLPTDAQYF.